This TCR beta chain appears in the sequencing data of a study of cytomegalovirus exposure and HLA in healthy donors. Across the whole study: Tens of millions of unique TCRs from HLA-typed donors were held in an early release of data.

V was clipped by 1 base and J by 1 base, with 12 bases between them. The CDR3 runs to 15 residues. The germline V gene encodes CDR1 SQVTM and CDR2 ANQGSEA. The PCR contained 60 Vbeta and 13 Jbeta primers. Sequenced by immunoSEQ multiplex PCR; TCRdb stores in-frame clones only, minus some. The sample shows 150,000 to 200,000 clones, less than 90% of them seen only once. Sequenced material: PBMCs. This TCR was recovered from a girl aged 5 to 17 in good health and CMV-seropositive. The V gene is TRBV29-1, the J gene TRBJ2-3, with D perhaps matching TRBD1 (5 bases). The CDR3 here is CSVEVQGRRTDTQYF. In DNA, the CDR3 is TGCAGCGTTGAAGTCCAGGGTCGACGCACAGATACGCAGTATTTT.